Given below is one TCR beta chain in context. The entry originates in a study of blood T cell repertoires in COVID-19. Across the whole study: The United States, Italy and Spain provided the acute and convalescent COVID-19 samples. T cells, B-cell-depleted T cells, or PBMCs supplied cDNA or gDNA.

The protocol was immunoSEQ multiplex PCR, while the TCRdb copy is restricted to in-frame clones and leaves out a portion. This sample yields some 68,000 clones, of which around 91% are seen a single time; 0.4% to 0.55% belongs to the top ten. One Seattle source followed patients from active infection through their disease course. This CDR3 region has 15 residues. The ends lost 5 bases at V and 7 bases at J; junction bases unmatched: 5. Germline V gene data show CDR1 as SGHTA and CDR2 as FQGNSA. This rearrangement joins TRBV7-2 to TRBJ2-1, with 13 bases lining up with TRBD2. The TCR sequence derives from a man between 50 and 59 years old with COVID-19, enrolled during active disease. The specimen sequenced was peripheral blood. CDR3 sequence reads: CASSRPGLAGNEQFF. The CDR3 region has the DNA TGTGCCAGCAGCCGTCCGGGACTAGCGGGAAATGAGCAGTTCTTC.